This note documents a single TCR beta chain sequence. Its antigen is as yet unknown. Each donor (without exception) was a healthy Caucasian. One entry per CDR3 protein results from TCRdb running MiXCR on the 5' RACE reads. The sample carries approximately 890,000 distinct CDR3 sequences, roughly an eighth recorded once. Germline loops: CDR1 SEHNR, CDR2 FQNEAQ (reference sequence). J gave up 5 bases and V 5 bases, and 8 bases lay outside the gene matches. The CDR3 runs 15 residues. The data are from a study of identical twins. Study results and limitations: The same donors were not followed; conclusions instead depended on cross-sectional statistical analysis. The more abundant beta clonotypes in cord blood had fewer insertions, and memory repertoires did not show this.

These data were also filed under a second study, of yellow fever vaccine responses in identical twins. As that study records: Among the twins, the vaccine T cell response reportedly seemed partly convergent and partly personalized.

This receptor was identified in a woman between 18 and 29 years old in good health. The chain recombines TRBV7-9 with TRBJ2-1; TRBD1 matches 8 bases. The specimen was PBMCs. Written as DNA, the CDR3 is TGTGCCAGCAGCCCCGGCGGACAGGGAAACAATGAGCAGTTCTTC. Encoded protein: CASSPGGQGNNEQFF.